The present entry profiles one TCR beta chain with its context. The CDR3 consists of 17 residues. V gave up 0 bases and J gave up 5 bases, with 19 bases separating them. Germline-derived CDR1 and CDR2 are LGHNA and YSLEER. This record comes from a study of shared T cell receptors in the human thymus. Profiling relied on immunoSEQ multiplex PCR, and the TCRdb table lists in-frame clones only, not all of them. The sample records approximately 730,000 clones, 80% to 90% being singletons. These data were also filed under a second study, of human thymus T cells. This second study notes: Donor material was obtained from healthy Finnish infants undergoing corrective surgery for congenital heart defects. Among thymic and blood repertoires, usage of V and J genes appeared biased.

This receptor was identified in a girl under three years old with a congenital heart defect. This sequence joins TRBV4-3 and TRBJ2-5; D is perhaps TRBD2 (5 bases). Specimen: thymocytes. DNA for the CDR3: TGCGCCAGCAGCCAAGATTCTCGGGGTGTAAGTGGGGAGACCCAGTACTTC. This sequence encodes CASSQDSRGVSGETQYF.